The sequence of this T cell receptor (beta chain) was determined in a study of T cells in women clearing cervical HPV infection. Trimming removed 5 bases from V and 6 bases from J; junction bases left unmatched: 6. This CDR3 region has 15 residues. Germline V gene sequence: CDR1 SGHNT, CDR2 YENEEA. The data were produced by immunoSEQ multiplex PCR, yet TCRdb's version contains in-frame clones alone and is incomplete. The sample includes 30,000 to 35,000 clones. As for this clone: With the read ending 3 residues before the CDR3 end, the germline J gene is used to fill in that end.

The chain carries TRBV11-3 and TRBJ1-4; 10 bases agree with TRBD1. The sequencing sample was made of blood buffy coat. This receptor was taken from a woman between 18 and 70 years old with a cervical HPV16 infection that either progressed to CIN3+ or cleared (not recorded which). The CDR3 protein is CASSRSGTGDEKLFF. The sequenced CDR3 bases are TGTGCCAGCAGCCGATCCGGGACAGGGGATGAAAAA. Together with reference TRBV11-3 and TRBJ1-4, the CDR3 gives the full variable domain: EAGVVQSPRYKIIEKKQPVAFWCNPISGHNTLYWYLQNLGQGPELLIRYENEEAVDDSQLPKDRFSAERLKGVDSTLKIQPAELGDSAVYLCASSRSGTGDEKLFFGSGTQLSVL.